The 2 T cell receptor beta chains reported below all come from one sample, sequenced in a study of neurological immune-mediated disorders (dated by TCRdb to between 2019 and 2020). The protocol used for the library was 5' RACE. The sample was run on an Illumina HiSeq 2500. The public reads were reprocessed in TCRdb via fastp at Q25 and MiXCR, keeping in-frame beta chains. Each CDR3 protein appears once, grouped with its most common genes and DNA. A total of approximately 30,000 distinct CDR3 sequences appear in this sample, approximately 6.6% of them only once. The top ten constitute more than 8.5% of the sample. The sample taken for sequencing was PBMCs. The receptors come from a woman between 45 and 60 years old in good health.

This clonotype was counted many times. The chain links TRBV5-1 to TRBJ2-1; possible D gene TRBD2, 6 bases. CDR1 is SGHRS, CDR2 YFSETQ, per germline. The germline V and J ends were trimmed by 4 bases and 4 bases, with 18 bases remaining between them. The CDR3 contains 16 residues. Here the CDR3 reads CASSVSGSGLYNEQFF. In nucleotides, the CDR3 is TGCGCCAGCAGCGTGAGCGGGTCCGGGTTATACAATGAGCAGTTCTTC.

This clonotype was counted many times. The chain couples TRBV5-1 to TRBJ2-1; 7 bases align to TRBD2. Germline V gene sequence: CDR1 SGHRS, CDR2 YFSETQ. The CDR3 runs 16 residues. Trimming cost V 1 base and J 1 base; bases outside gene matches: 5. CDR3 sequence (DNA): TGCGCCAGCAGCTTGAAGGCGGGAGTGTCCTACAATGAGCAGTTCTTC. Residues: CASSLKAGVSYNEQFF.